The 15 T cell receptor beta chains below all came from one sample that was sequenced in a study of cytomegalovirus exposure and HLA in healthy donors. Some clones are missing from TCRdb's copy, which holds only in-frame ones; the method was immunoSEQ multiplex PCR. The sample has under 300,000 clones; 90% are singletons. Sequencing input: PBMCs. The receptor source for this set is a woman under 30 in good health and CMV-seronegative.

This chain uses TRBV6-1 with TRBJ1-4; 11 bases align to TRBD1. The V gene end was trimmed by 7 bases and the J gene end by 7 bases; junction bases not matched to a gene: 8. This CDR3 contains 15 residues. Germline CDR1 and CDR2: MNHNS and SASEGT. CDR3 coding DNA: TGTGCCAGCACCTCAGGGACAGGGGGGGGTGAAAAACTGTTTTTT. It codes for CASTSGTGGGEKLFF.

CDR3 DNA sequence: TGTGCCAGCAACTATGTGCTAGCGGGGGAAAATGAGCAGTTCTTC. Translating it yields CASNYVLAGENEQFF. The rearrangement joins TRBV28 to TRBJ2-1; 10 nucleotides match TRBD2. The CDR3 runs to 15 residues. CDR1 and CDR2 from the germline V gene are MDHEN and SYDVKM. V dropped 7 bases and J dropped 7; count of bases not matched to a gene: 10.

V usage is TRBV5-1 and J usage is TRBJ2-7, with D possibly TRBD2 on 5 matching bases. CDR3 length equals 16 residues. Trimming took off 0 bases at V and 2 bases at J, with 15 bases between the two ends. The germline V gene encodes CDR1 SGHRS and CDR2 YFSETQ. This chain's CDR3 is CASSLAGVGYPYEQYF. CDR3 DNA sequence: TGCGCCAGCAGCTTGGCCGGGGTAGGCTACCCCTACGAGCAGTACTTC.

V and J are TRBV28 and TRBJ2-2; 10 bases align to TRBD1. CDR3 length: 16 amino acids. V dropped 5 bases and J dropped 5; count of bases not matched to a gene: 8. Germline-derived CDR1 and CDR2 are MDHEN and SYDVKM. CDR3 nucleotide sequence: TGTGCCAGCAGTATCGGGACAGGGGTTGGAACCGGGGAGCTGTTTTTT. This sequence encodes CASSIGTGVGTGELFF.

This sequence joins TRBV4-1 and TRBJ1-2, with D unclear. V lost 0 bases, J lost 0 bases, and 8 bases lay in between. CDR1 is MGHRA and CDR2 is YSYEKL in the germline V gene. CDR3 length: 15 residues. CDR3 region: CASSQDFLPNYGYTF. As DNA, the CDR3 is TGCGCCAGCAGCCAAGACTTTCTCCCTAACTATGGCTACACCTTC.

CDR3 region: CASSIWGGVLPQHF. As DNA, the CDR3 is TGTGCCAGTAGTATATGGGGAGGGGTGCTTCCCCAGCATTTT. V usage is TRBV19 and J usage is TRBJ1-5; D may be TRBD1 (5 bases). This CDR3 has 14 residues. V lost 2 bases and J lost 10, with 15 bases in between. Germline V gives CDR1 LNHDA, CDR2 SQIVND (reference sequence).

CDR3 sequence reads: CASSGYRIRHTDTQYF. DNA for the CDR3: TGCGCCAGCAGTGGATACAGAATCCGACACACAGATACGCAGTATTTT. The gene calls are TRBV10-2 and TRBJ2-3; D unresolved. The CDR3 loop spans 16 amino acids. The germline CDR1 and CDR2 sequences are WSHSY and SAAADI. V lost 4 bases and J lost 2, with 16 bases in between.

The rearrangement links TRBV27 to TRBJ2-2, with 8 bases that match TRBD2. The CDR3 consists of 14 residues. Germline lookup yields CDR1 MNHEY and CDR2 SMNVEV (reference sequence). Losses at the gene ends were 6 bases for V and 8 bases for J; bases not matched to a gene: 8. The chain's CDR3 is CASRPGLGSGELFF. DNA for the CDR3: TGTGCCAGCAGGCCGGGACTAGGTTCTGGGGAGCTGTTTTTT.

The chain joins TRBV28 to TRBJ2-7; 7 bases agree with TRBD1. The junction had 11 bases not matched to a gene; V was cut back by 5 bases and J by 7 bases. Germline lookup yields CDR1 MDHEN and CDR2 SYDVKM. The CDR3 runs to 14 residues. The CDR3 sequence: CASSTGQNLYEQYV. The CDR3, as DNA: TGTGCCAGCAGTACGGGACAGAACCTCTATGAGCAGTACGTC.

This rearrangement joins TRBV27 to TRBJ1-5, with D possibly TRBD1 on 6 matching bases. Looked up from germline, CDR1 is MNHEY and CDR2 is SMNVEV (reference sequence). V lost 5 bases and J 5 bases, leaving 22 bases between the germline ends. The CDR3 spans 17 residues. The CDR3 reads CASSARRTVSVDQPQHF. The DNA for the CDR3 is TGTGCCAGCAGTGCCCGAAGGACAGTTTCCGTTGATCAGCCCCAGCATTTT.

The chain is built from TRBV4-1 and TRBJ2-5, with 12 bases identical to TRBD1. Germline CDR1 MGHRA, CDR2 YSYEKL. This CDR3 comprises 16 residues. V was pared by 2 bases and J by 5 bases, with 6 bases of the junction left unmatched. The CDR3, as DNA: TGCGCCAGCAGCCAACCCGGGACAGGGGGCTCGGAGACCCAGTACTTC. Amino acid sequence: CASSQPGTGGSETQYF.

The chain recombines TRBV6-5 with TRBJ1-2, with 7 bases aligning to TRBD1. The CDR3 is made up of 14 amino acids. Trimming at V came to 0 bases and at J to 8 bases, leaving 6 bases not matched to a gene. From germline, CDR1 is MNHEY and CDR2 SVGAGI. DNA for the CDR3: TGTGCCAGCAGTTACTCGACAGGGTCTGGCGGCTACACCTTC. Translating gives CASSYSTGSGGYTF.

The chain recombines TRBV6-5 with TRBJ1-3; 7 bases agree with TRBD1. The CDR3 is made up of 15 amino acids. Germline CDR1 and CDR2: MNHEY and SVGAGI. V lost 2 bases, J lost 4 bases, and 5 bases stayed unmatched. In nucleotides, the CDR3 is TGTGCCAGCAGTTACAAGGGGGCGCGGGGAAACACCATATATTTT. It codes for CASSYKGARGNTIYF.

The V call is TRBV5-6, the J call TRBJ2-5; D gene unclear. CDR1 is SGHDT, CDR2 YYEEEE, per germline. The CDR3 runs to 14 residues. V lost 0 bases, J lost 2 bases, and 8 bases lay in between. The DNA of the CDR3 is TGTGCCAGCAGCTTGGCCCCCAAACAAGAGACCCAGTACTTC. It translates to CASSLAPKQETQYF.

This CDR3 is CASSQDRTQYEQYF. Here the CDR3 DNA reads TGCGCCAGCAGCCAAGACAGGACCCAGTACGAGCAGTACTTC. The chain has TRBV5-1 and TRBJ2-7, with D possibly matching TRBD1 (6 bases). The CDR3 has 14 residues. V was trimmed by 4 bases and J by 4 bases, leaving 15 bases between them. Germline V gives CDR1 SGHRS, CDR2 YFSETQ. Variable domain in full (rest from reference TRBV5-1 and TRBJ2-7): KAGVTQTPRYLIKTRGQQVTLSCSPISGHRSVSWYQQTPGQGLQFLFEYFSETQRNKGNFPGRFSGRQFSNSRSEMNVSTLELGDSALYLCASSQDRTQYEQYFGPGTRLTVT.